These T cell receptor beta chains were read from a single sample in a study of graft-versus-host responses after intestinal transplantation. TCRdb's copy holds only in-frame clones and misses some; the assay was immunoSEQ multiplex PCR. This table holds over 55,000 clones, approximately 80% found once. Their target antigens are unknown. This specimen consisted of unstimulated CD4+ T cells sorted from spleen or lymph node cells, obtained before transplant. Receptors were obtained from a human donor who was the organ donor for an intestinal transplant. Each CDR3 is given with its conserved first and last residue. A D gene is named only where the DNA matches it firmly. Clone size is stated in some rows and not others, as once, few, many or a class when expanded.

length: 18; J: TRBJ1-6; D: .; size: .; V: TRBV4-1; DNA: TGCGCCAGCAGCCAAGATCTAGACGGGAGCTCCTATAATTCACCCCTCCACTTT; CDR3: CASSQDLDGSSYNSPLHF
length: 15; J: TRBJ1-4; D: .; size: .; V: TRBV5-6; DNA: TGTGCCAGCAGTTCGTGGGGGCTGAGTAATGAAAAACTGTTTTTT; CDR3: CASSSWGLSNEKLFF
length: 16; J: TRBJ1-2; D: TRBD1; size: .; V: TRBV6-6; DNA: TGTGCCAGCAGTTACTCCGGGACAGCTTCTAACTATGGCTACACCTTC; CDR3: CASSYSGTASNYGYTF
length: 17; J: TRBJ2-5; D: TRBD2; size: .; V: TRBV4-1; DNA: TGCGCCAGCAGCCAAGACGCTAGCGGGGGGCCCTGGGAGACCCAGTACTTC; CDR3: CASSQDASGGPWETQYF
length: 14; J: TRBJ1-2; D: .; size: .; V: TRBV19; DNA: TGTGCCAGTACCGAAGCCAGGATAAACTATGGCTACACCTTC; CDR3: CASTEARINYGYTF
length: 13; J: TRBJ1-2; D: .; size: .; V: TRBV19; DNA: TGTGCCAGTAGTATGACAGGCGAGTTTGGCTACACCTTC; CDR3: CASSMTGEFGYTF
length: 18; J: TRBJ1-5; D: TRBD1; size: .; V: TRBV5-4; DNA: TGTGCCAGCAGCACAACTCTGGACAGGGGGGCTAGCAATCAGCCCCAGCATTTT; CDR3: CASSTTLDRGASNQPQHF
length: 17; J: TRBJ1-5; D: TRBD1; size: .; V: TRBV14; DNA: TGTGCCAGCAGCCACCTCCAAGGGGACAGGGGTCGACAGCCCCAGCATTTT; CDR3: CASSHLQGDRGRQPQHF
length: 12; J: TRBJ1-1; D: .; size: few; V: TRBV19; DNA: TGTGCCAGTAGTAGCGGGGGCACTGAAGCTTTCTTT; CDR3: CASSSGGTEAFF
length: 18; J: TRBJ2-5; D: .; size: once; V: TRBV28; DNA: TGTGCCAGCAGTTTGGGAGGTGGGGCCAGACCCTTACAAGAGACCCAGTACTTC; CDR3: CASSLGGGARPLQETQYF
length: 14; J: TRBJ1-4; D: .; size: few; V: TRBV5-1; DNA: TGCGCCAGCAGCTTGTCCGGGGGAAATGAAAAACTGTTTTTT; CDR3: CASSLSGGNEKLFF
length: 14; J: TRBJ1-1; D: .; size: .; V: TRBV5-8; DNA: TGTGCCAGCAGCTTGGGACAGATGAACACTGAAGCTTTCTTT; CDR3: CASSLGQMNTEAFF
length: 15; J: TRBJ1-2; D: TRBD1; size: .; V: TRBV28; DNA: TGTGCCAGCAGTTTCGCGACAGGGCTTGAGGCTGGCTACACCTTC; CDR3: CASSFATGLEAGYTF
length: 13; J: TRBJ1-6; D: TRBD1; size: .; V: TRBV28; DNA: TGTGCCAGCCGGGGACAGTTTAATTCACCCCTCCACTTT; CDR3: CASRGQFNSPLHF
length: 15; J: TRBJ1-1; D: .; size: .; V: TRBV28; DNA: TGTGCCAGCAGTTTAGCGGGGGGGTTGAACACTGAAGCTTTCTTT; CDR3: CASSLAGGLNTEAFF
length: 18; J: TRBJ2-2; D: TRBD2; size: .; V: TRBV9; DNA: TGTGCCAGCAGCGTGTCTCTTCTAGCGGGGGACGGCACCGGGGAGCTGTTTTTT; CDR3: CASSVSLLAGDGTGELFF
length: 18; J: TRBJ1-1; D: TRBD1; size: .; V: TRBV12-5; DNA: TGTGCTGACGGCCGCTCCGGGACAGGGGAGAAAGGGGGCACTGAAGCTTTCTTT; CDR3: CADGRSGTGEKGGTEAFF
length: 15; J: TRBJ1-5; D: .; size: .; V: TRBV19; DNA: TGTGCCAGTAGGTTGGGCAGGAATAGCAATCAGCCCCAGCATTTT; CDR3: CASRLGRNSNQPQHF
length: 14; J: TRBJ2-3; D: .; size: .; V: TRBV5-6; DNA: TGTGCCAGCAGCTTGGCGGGGGGCACAGATACGCAGTATTTT; CDR3: CASSLAGGTDTQYF
length: 14; J: TRBJ1-2; D: .; size: .; V: TRBV28; DNA: TGTGCCAGCAGCCTCGGACAGTCTAACTATGGCTACACCTTC; CDR3: CASSLGQSNYGYTF
length: 16; J: TRBJ2-3; D: TRBD1; size: .; V: TRBV5-1; DNA: TGCGCCAGCAGCTTGGCCGGGACAGCCATCACAGATACGCAGTATTTT; CDR3: CASSLAGTAITDTQYF
length: 12; J: TRBJ2-1; D: TRBD1; size: .; V: TRBV29-1; DNA: TGCAGCGTTGAAGATATGGGACAGGGGCAGTTCTTC; CDR3: CSVEDMGQGQFF
length: 17; J: TRBJ2-6; D: TRBD1; size: .; V: TRBV2; DNA: TGTGCCAGCAGTTCAGGACAGGGTGTATCTGGGGCCAACGTCCTGACTTTC; CDR3: CASSSGQGVSGANVLTF
length: 14; J: TRBJ1-4; D: TRBD1; size: few; V: TRBV28; DNA: TGTGCCAGCAGTCCACGGACAGGGCCCGAAAAACTGTTTTTT; CDR3: CASSPRTGPEKLFF
length: 17; J: TRBJ2-2; D: .; size: .; V: TRBV11-3; DNA: TGTGCCAGCAGCCCTAACGCCCTGCCCGCGAACACCGGGGAGCTGTTTTTT; CDR3: CASSPNALPANTGELFF
length: 15; J: TRBJ1-2; D: .; size: .; V: TRBV5-1; DNA: TGCGCCAGCAGCTTGGTGGCAGGGGCTAACTATGGCTACACCTTC; CDR3: CASSLVAGANYGYTF
length: 14; J: TRBJ1-6; D: .; size: .; V: TRBV2; DNA: TGTGCCAGCAATGGGGCAGGGGAAGATTCACCCCTCCACTTT; CDR3: CASNGAGEDSPLHF
length: 14; J: TRBJ1-1; D: .; size: .; V: TRBV6-1; DNA: TGTGCCAGCAGTGAAGGGAGGGGGAGGGGTGAAGCTTTCTTT; CDR3: CASSEGRGRGEAFF
length: 13; J: TRBJ1-5; D: .; size: .; V: TRBV28; DNA: TGTGCCAGCAGTTTGACAAGCAATCAGCCCCAGCATTTT; CDR3: CASSLTSNQPQHF
length: 16; J: TRBJ2-1; D: TRBD2; size: .; V: TRBV30; DNA: TGTGCCTGGAGGGACGTGAGGGGAGGGTCCTACAATGAGCAGTTCTTC; CDR3: CAWRDVRGGSYNEQFF
length: 14; J: TRBJ2-1; D: .; size: .; V: TRBV5-6; DNA: TGTGCCAGCAGCCTTCTCGAATTCCTAGATGAGCAGTTCTTC; CDR3: CASSLLEFLDEQFF
length: 13; J: TRBJ1-1; D: .; size: .; V: TRBV30; DNA: TGTGCCTGGAGTGTCCAAGAGGACACTGAAGCTTTCTTT; CDR3: CAWSVQEDTEAFF
length: 14; J: TRBJ1-4; D: .; size: .; V: TRBV7-9; DNA: TGTGCCAGCAGCGCGGGACTGCTTGATGAAAAACTGTTTTTT; CDR3: CASSAGLLDEKLFF
length: 15; J: TRBJ2-1; D: .; size: .; V: TRBV4-2; DNA: TGTGCCAGCAGCCGAGACCCGGGAACCTGGGGTGAGCAGTTCTTC; CDR3: CASSRDPGTWGEQFF
length: 11; J: TRBJ2-3; D: .; size: .; V: TRBV5-1; DNA: TGCGCCAGCGGGGAGCAGGATACGCAGTATTTT; CDR3: CASGEQDTQYF
length: 15; J: TRBJ1-4; D: TRBD1; size: .; V: TRBV28; DNA: TGTGCCAGCAGTTTGGGTCCGGGACAGGAAGAAAAACTGTTTTTT; CDR3: CASSLGPGQEEKLFF
length: 16; J: TRBJ2-2; D: TRBD1; size: .; V: TRBV7-8; DNA: TGTGCCAGCAGCCCCCGGGACAGGGGGAATACCGGGGAGCTGTTTTTT; CDR3: CASSPRDRGNTGELFF
length: 15; J: TRBJ1-4; D: TRBD1; size: once; V: TRBV6-1; DNA: TGTGCCAGCAGGATATTGGGACAGGCAAATGAAAAACTGTTTTTT; CDR3: CASRILGQANEKLFF
length: 13; J: TRBJ1-2; D: .; size: .; V: TRBV6-1; DNA: TGTGCCAGCAGTGCCACAGGGAACTATGGCTACACCTTC; CDR3: CASSATGNYGYTF
length: 12; J: TRBJ1-1; D: .; size: .; V: TRBV2; DNA: TGTGCCAGCCTTAGGGGGAGAACTGAAGCTTTCTTT; CDR3: CASLRGRTEAFF
length: 15; J: TRBJ2-2; D: TRBD2; size: .; V: TRBV5-1; DNA: TGCGCCAGCAGCGAGCGGGGGGGCCCTCCCGGGGAGCTGTTTTTT; CDR3: CASSERGGPPGELFF
length: 12; J: TRBJ1-5; D: .; size: .; V: TRBV28; DNA: TGTGCCAGCAGTGTGATGAGTCAGCCCCAGCATTTT; CDR3: CASSVMSQPQHF
length: 15; J: TRBJ1-2; D: .; size: .; V: TRBV6-5; DNA: TGTGCCAGCAGTTACCTCGAGACATCTAACTATGGCTACACCTTC; CDR3: CASSYLETSNYGYTF
length: 15; J: TRBJ1-4; D: .; size: few; V: TRBV28; DNA: TGTGCCAGCAGTATCACAGGCGCAACTAATGAAAAACTGTTTTTT; CDR3: CASSITGATNEKLFF
length: 13; J: TRBJ1-5; D: .; size: .; V: TRBV10-3; DNA: TGTGCCATCAGTGGCCAGGCGATACAGCCCCAGCATTTT; CDR3: CAISGQAIQPQHF
length: 11; J: TRBJ2-1; D: .; size: .; V: TRBV5-4; DNA: TGTGCCAGCAGCCCAGGGGATGAGCAGTTCTTC; CDR3: CASSPGDEQFF
length: 13; J: TRBJ1-5; D: TRBD1; size: .; V: TRBV6-4; DNA: TGTGCCAGCAGGGACAGGGGCCATCAGCCCCAGCATTTT; CDR3: CASRDRGHQPQHF
length: 11; J: TRBJ1-2; D: .; size: .; V: TRBV6-5; DNA: TGTGCCGTACAGGGTTACTATGGCTACACCTTC; CDR3: CAVQGYYGYTF
length: 14; J: TRBJ2-5; D: TRBD1; size: .; V: TRBV5-1; DNA: TGCGCCAGCAGCGTGACAGGGAGTCAAGAGACCCAGTACTTC; CDR3: CASSVTGSQETQYF
length: 16; J: TRBJ1-5; D: .; size: .; V: TRBV28; DNA: TGTGCCAGCAGTCGCTTCCAGGGTAATAGCAATCAGCCCCAGCATTTT; CDR3: CASSRFQGNSNQPQHF
length: 15; J: TRBJ2-1; D: .; size: .; V: TRBV19; DNA: TGTGCCAGTAGTATTGGTACCGGGATGAGGAATGAGCAGTTCTTC; CDR3: CASSIGTGMRNEQFF
length: 19; J: TRBJ2-3; D: TRBD2; size: .; V: TRBV7-2; DNA: TGTGCCAGCAGCTTTTTGTCCGGCGTTGTGGCGGGGGGCACAGATACGCAGTATTTT; CDR3: CASSFLSGVVAGGTDTQYF